This T cell receptor beta chain was documented in a study of shared clonotypes between healthy human individuals. About the study: The people who gave samples were a couple of women and a few men aged 18 to 49.

An even split of each subset's genomic DNA across several immunoSEQ plates was performed. Data came from immunoSEQ multiplex PCR; TCRdb stores just in-frame clones and leaves some out. The table records about 120,000 clones, 68% of them present only once. The receptor comes from a woman aged 25 to 39 in good health. The specimen was memory CD8+ T cells sorted from blood. The subset is: CD45RO+ cells pooled with CCR7-negative TemRA cells.

DNA for the CDR3: TGTGCTTATATCGCCAGGTCCGACACCGGGGAGCTGTTTTTT. Its translation: CAYIARSDTGELFF. The genes are TRBV2 and TRBJ2-2; D gene unclear. This CDR3 has 14 amino acids. The germline V gene has CDR1 SNHLY and CDR2 FYNNEI.